This TCR beta chain was found in a study of OX40 agonist ivuxolimab in advanced cancers. Findings of the study overall: Some nonresponders likewise displayed low normalized T-cell clonal expansion. The CD4+ and CD8+ T cells in the blood had expanded clonally by week 6 at 0.1 to 3.0 mg/kg.

Germline lookup yields CDR1 KGHSH and CDR2 LQKENI. This CDR3 contains 13 residues. V shed 3 bases, J shed 10 bases, and the junction held 6 bases outside the gene matches. Method: immunoSEQ multiplex PCR; TCRdb's copy keeps in-frame clones and lacks some. This table holds about 25,000 clones, around 79% found once. In regard to this clone: Its antigen remains unknown.

The chain is built from TRBV18 and TRBJ1-5; 7 bases agree with TRBD1. The material sequenced was CD4+ or CD8+ T cells sorted from blood, taken in a trial of the OX40 agonist ivuxolimab. This sequence originates from an adult with an advanced solid tumor such as melanoma, head and neck, liver or kidney cancer. The CDR3 is CASSPEGAGPQHF. The CDR3 DNA reads TGTGCCAGCTCACCTGAGGGGGCAGGCCCCCAGCATTTT.